This is a list of T cell receptor beta chains from one sample in a study of blood T cell repertoires in COVID-19. Some clones are missing from TCRdb's copy, which holds only in-frame ones; the method was immunoSEQ multiplex PCR. The sample has about 320,000 clones, about nine tenths seen once. Sequencing used PBMCs or T cells enriched from blood (not recorded which). The receptor set was obtained from a man aged 60 to 69 who had recovered from COVID-19. Each CDR3 is given with its conserved first and last residue. A D gene is named only where the DNA matches it firmly. Size values are once, few and many counts, or a class for expanded clones, and some rows have none.

>.|TRBJ1-1|TRBV10-3|.
TGTGCCATCAGTGACATGAACACTGAAGCTTTCTTT
CAISDMNTEAFF
>TRBD1|TRBJ1-1|TRBV5-1|.
TGCGCCAGCAGCCCGGATACAGGGGCGAAGAACACTGAAGCTTTCTTT
CASSPDTGAKNTEAFF
>.|TRBJ1-1|TRBV7-9|.
TGTGCCAGCAGCTTCCCAACAGCCATGAACACTGAAGCTTTCTTT
CASSFPTAMNTEAFF
>.|TRBJ1-2|TRBV11-2|.
TGTGCCAGCAGCTTATTCGCAGGAGCTGAAGGAGGAAACACCTTC
CASSLFAGAEGGNTF
>.|TRBJ2-7|TRBV19|.
TGTGCCAGTAGTCTCACATACTCCTACGAGCAGTACTTC
CASSLTYSYEQYF
>TRBD1|TRBJ2-7|TRBV7-3|.
TGTGCCAGCAGCTTATGGGGACAGGGCTACGAGCAGTACTTC
CASSLWGQGYEQYF
>.|TRBJ1-3|TRBV6-5|once
TGTGCCAGCACCCAGTCCTCTGGAAACACCATATATTTT
CASTQSSGNTIYF
>TRBD1|TRBJ2-2|TRBV9|.
TGTGCCAGCAGCGTCACGACAGGGGGCGCCGGGGAGCTGTTTTTT
CASSVTTGGAGELFF
>.|TRBJ1-1|TRBV5-1|.
TGCGCCAGCAGCTTGGCAGTGGGACCAACAAGCGGGACTGAAGCTTTCTTT
CASSLAVGPTSGTEAFF
>TRBD1|TRBJ1-6|TRBV18|once
TGTGCCAGCTCACCGACAGGGAGATATAATTCACCCCTCCACTTT
CASSPTGRYNSPLHF
>.|TRBJ2-7|TRBV14|few
TGTGCCAGCAGCGGACGGGATTCCCCCCCCTACGAGCAGTACTTC
CASSGRDSPPYEQYF
>.|TRBJ1-4|TRBV4-2|.
TGTGCCAGCAGCCAAGACCCCCCGCAGGGGCGCATCATTGAAAAACTGTTTTTT
CASSQDPPQGRIIEKLFF
>TRBD1|TRBJ1-6|TRBV7-9|.
TGTGCCAGCAGCTCGACAGGGTTAAAGTCACCCCTCCACTTT
CASSSTGLKSPLHF
>TRBD2|TRBJ2-7|TRBV3-1/TRBV3-2|.
TGTGCCAGCAGCCAACCGGGCGGGAGTAGATACGAGCAGTACTTC
CASSQPGGSRYEQYF
>.|TRBJ2-7|TRBV3-1/TRBV3-2|.
TGTGCCAGCAGCCAAACGGCGCCTGTAGGGGATACCTACGAGCAGTACTTC
CASSQTAPVGDTYEQYF
>TRBD2|TRBJ2-3|TRBV4-3|.
TGCGCCAGCAGCCAAGAAGTAGCGGGGGTTGAGGGAGATACGCAGTATTTT
CASSQEVAGVEGDTQYF
>TRBD2|TRBJ2-5|TRBV4-3|.
TGCGCCAGCAGCCAAGAGCGTGGCGCTAGCGGAAAAGAGACCCAGTACTTC
CASSQERGASGKETQYF
>TRBD1|TRBJ1-4|TRBV27|.
TGTGCCAGCAGTGGCTACAGGGGGCTGGAAAAACTGTTTTTT
CASSGYRGLEKLFF
>.|TRBJ2-2|TRBV7-9|.
TGTGCCAGCAGCCTGGGGAGCGGGGAGCTGTTTTTT
CASSLGSGELFF
>TRBD2|TRBJ2-1|TRBV19|.
TGTGCCAGTAGTATTCCTAGCGGGGGGTTCAATGAGCAGTTCTTC
CASSIPSGGFNEQFF
>TRBD1|TRBJ1-2|TRBV5-1|.
TGCGCCAGCAGCTTGGATACAGGGGTGAACGGTGGCTACACCTTC
CASSLDTGVNGGYTF
>TRBD2|TRBJ2-1|TRBV7-2|.
TGTGCCAGCAGCTTAGATATCACTAGCGGATACAATGAGCAGTTCTTC
CASSLDITSGYNEQFF
>TRBD2|TRBJ2-7|TRBV2|.
TGTGCCAGCAGTGAACTAAAGACTAGCGGGAAGCACGAGCAGTACTTC
CASSELKTSGKHEQYF
>TRBD1|TRBJ1-1|TRBV18|.
TGTGCCAGCTCACCGGGACAGGGATTTAGGATGGAAGCTTTCTTT
CASSPGQGFRMEAFF
>.|TRBJ2-7|TRBV29-1|.
TGCAGCGTATCCCGAGGGGGTCGGTACGAGCAGTACTTC
CSVSRGGRYEQYF
>TRBD1|TRBJ1-1|TRBV18|.
TGTGCCAGCTCACCTGCCGGGACAGGGATCACTGAAGCTTTCTTT
CASSPAGTGITEAFF
>TRBD1|TRBJ1-1|TRBV29-1|.
TGCAGCGTCGGACCGGGACAGGCAATGAACACTGAAGCTTTCTTT
CSVGPGQAMNTEAFF
>.|TRBJ1-4|TRBV15|.
TGTGCCTCCGGCGGGGGGCTTCGCGAAAAACTGTTTTTT
CASGGGLREKLFF
>TRBD1|TRBJ1-4|TRBV6-5|.
TGTGCCAGCAGTTACCCGGGACAGGAAAAACTGTTTTTT
CASSYPGQEKLFF
>.|TRBJ2-2|TRBV6-4|.
TGTGCCAGCAGGACCGGGTTTGTAGTTCCCGGGGAGCTGTTTTTT
CASRTGFVVPGELFF
>TRBD1|TRBJ1-2|TRBV6-5|.
TGTGCCAGCAGGACCACAGGGGCCGGTGGCTACACCTTC
CASRTTGAGGYTF
>TRBD2|TRBJ2-4|TRBV7-9|.
TGTGCCAGCAGCTTTGCGGGAGTGGACATTCAGTACTTC
CASSFAGVDIQYF
>TRBD1|TRBJ1-4|TRBV7-8|.
TGTGCCAGCAGGCTTACCGGGACAGCTAGTGAAAAACTGTTTTTT
CASRLTGTASEKLFF
>.|TRBJ2-3|TRBV11-2|many
TGTGCCAGCAGCTTATACGGCGGCGGCGGGGCAGATACGCAGTATTTT
CASSLYGGGGADTQYF
>.|TRBJ1-4|TRBV18|.
TGTGCCAGCTCACCATCCCAGGGGCTTTCCGAAAAACTGTTTTTT
CASSPSQGLSEKLFF
>.|TRBJ2-7|TRBV6-1|.
TGTGCCAGCAGTGAAGAGGGGTCGGGGACACCGTACTCCTACGAGCAGTACTTC
CASSEEGSGTPYSYEQYF
>.|TRBJ1-3|TRBV14|.
TGTGCCAGCCGTGAACAGGGCTCTGGAAACACCATATATTTT
CASREQGSGNTIYF
>TRBD1|TRBJ2-3|TRBV6-4|once
TGTGCCAGTGCGACAGGGACCGCAGATACGCAGTATTTT
CASATGTADTQYF
>.|TRBJ2-3|TRBV5-1|.
TGCGCCAGCAGCTTGGGACCCTCTGCGGGCACAGATACGCAGTATTTT
CASSLGPSAGTDTQYF
>.|TRBJ2-2|TRBV5-1|.
TGCGCCAGCAGGGGGCTGGGGGCCGCCGGGGAGCTGTTTTTT
CASRGLGAAGELFF
>TRBD2|TRBJ2-3|TRBV3-1/TRBV3-2|.
TGTGCCAGCAGCCAAGCGGGCCTAGCGGGAGCAGATACGCAGTATTTT
CASSQAGLAGADTQYF
>TRBD1|TRBJ2-5|TRBV7-8|.
TGTGCCAGCAGCTCCCAGGCGAGGGGGGGACAGGGTTTGAAGACCCAGTACTTC
CASSSQARGGQGLKTQYF
>.|TRBJ1-2|TRBV7-2|.
TGTGCCAGCAGCCCCGGGTATGCTAACTATGGCTACACCTTC
CASSPGYANYGYTF